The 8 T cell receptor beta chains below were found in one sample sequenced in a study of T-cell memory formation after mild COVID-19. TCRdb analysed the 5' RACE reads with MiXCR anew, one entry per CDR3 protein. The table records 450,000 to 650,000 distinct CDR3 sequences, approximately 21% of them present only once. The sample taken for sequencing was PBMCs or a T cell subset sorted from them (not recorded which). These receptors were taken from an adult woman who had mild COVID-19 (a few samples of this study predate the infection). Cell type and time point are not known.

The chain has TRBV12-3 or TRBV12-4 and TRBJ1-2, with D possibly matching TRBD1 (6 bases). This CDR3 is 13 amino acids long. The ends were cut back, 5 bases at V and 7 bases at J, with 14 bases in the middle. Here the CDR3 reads CASSTGFIFGYTF. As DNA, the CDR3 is TGTGCCAGCAGTACAGGGTTCATCTTTGGCTACACCTTC.

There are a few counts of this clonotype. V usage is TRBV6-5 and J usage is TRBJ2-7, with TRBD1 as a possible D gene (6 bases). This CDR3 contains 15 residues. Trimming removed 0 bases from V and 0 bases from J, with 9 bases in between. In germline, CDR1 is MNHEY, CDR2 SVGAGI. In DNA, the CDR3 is TGTGCCAGCAGTTACTCCCAGGGGAGCTCCTACGAGCAGTACTTC. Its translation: CASSYSQGSSYEQYF.

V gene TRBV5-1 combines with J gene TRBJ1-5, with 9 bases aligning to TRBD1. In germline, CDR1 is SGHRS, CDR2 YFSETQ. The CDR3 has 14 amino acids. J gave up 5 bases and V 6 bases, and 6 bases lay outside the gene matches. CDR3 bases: TGCGCCAGCACCCCGGGACAGGGTGATCAGCCCCAGCATTTT. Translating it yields CASTPGQGDQPQHF.

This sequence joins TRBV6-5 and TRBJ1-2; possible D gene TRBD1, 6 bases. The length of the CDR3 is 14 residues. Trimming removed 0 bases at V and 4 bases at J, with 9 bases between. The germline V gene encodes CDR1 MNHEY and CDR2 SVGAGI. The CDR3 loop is CASSYSIGGYGYTF. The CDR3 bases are TGTGCCAGCAGTTACTCGATAGGGGGCTATGGCTACACCTTC.

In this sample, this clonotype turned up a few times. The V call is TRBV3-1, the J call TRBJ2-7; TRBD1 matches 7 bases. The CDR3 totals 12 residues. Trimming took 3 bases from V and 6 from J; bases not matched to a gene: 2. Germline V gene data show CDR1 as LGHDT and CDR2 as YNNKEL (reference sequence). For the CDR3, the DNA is TGTGCCAGCAGCCAGAACAGGGGCGAGCAGTACTTC. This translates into CASSQNRGEQYF.

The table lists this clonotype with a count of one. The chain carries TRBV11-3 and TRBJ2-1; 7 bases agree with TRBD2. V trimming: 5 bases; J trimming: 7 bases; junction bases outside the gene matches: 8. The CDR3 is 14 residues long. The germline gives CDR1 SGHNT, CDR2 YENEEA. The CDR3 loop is CASSTGGGWNEQFF. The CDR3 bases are TGTGCCAGCAGCACTGGGGGAGGGTGGAATGAGCAGTTCTTC.

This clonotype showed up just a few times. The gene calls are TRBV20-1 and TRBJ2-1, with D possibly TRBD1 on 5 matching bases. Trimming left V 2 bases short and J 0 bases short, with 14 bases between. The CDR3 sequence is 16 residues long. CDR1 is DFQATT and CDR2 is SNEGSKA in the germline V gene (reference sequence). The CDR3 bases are TGCAGTGCTAGACCGACAGCGTCGAGCTCCTACAATGAGCAGTTCTTC. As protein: CSARPTASSSYNEQFF.

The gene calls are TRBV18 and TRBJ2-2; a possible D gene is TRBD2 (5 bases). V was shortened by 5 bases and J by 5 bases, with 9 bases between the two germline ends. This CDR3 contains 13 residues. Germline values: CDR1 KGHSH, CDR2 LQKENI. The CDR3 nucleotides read TGTGCCAGCTCATCGGGAACAACCGGGGAGCTGTTTTTT. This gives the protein CASSSGTTGELFF.